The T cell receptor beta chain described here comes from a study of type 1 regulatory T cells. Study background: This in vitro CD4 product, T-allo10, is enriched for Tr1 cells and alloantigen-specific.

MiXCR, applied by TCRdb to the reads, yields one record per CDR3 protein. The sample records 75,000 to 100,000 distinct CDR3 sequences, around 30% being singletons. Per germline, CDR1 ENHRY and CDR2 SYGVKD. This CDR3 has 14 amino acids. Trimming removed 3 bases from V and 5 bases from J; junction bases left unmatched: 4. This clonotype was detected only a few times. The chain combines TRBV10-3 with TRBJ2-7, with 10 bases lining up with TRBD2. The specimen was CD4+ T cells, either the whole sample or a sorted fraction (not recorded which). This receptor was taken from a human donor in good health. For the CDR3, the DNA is TGTGCCATCAGTGACCTAGCGGGAGTTCACGAGCAGTACTTC. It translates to CAISDLAGVHEQYF.